The present T cell receptor (beta chain) was sequenced within a study of OX40 agonist ivuxolimab in advanced cancers. Turning to the overall study: Ivuxolimab was a fully human IgG2 agonistic monoclonal antibody targeting the costimulatory receptor OX40 (CD134). Of the roughly 52 dose-escalation patients, hepatocellular carcinoma was present in approximately 20, melanoma in approximately 15, renal cell carcinoma in 9 and head and neck cancer in 9. The paper describes the monotherapy dose-escalation part (N ≈ 52 patients) of the phase I trial of ivuxolimab. Patients were allowed to have had prior anti-PD-1, anti-PD-L1 or anti-CTLA-4 therapy, and 30% to 40% of the dose-escalation patients had previously received checkpoint inhibitors. Three dose-escalation patients achieved partial responses, one with hepatocellular carcinoma and two with cutaneous melanoma. Intravenous ivuxolimab was administered to patients every 2 weeks at six dose levels: 0.01, 0.1, 0.3, 1.5, 3 and 10 mg/kg. The point of sequencing TCRbeta in the periphery was to test whether ivuxolimab changed TCR sequence diversity and drove clonal T-cell expansion. A male proportion of under 85% and a mean age of 60 years, ranging from 23 to 79, were recorded for the dose-escalation cohort. The full study reports these points: Low levels of normalized T-cell clonal expansion were also seen in some nonresponding patients. Which antigens the clonally expanded peripheral T cells were specific for was not determined. After ivuxolimab, CD8+ T cells had more expanded clones than CD4+ T cells on average. In the 0.1-3.0 mg/kg groups, partial responders had among the lowest normalized peripheral clonal expansion, particularly in CD8+ T cells. At doses from 0.1 to 3.0 mg/kg, clonal expansion was seen in both CD4+ and CD8+ blood T cells between baseline and week 6.

CDR3 length: 16 amino acids, cysteine to phenylalanine. The DNA shown is the 48-base CDR3, in frame from base 1. A distance of 21 bases separates the germline ends of V and J, which lose 5 bases and 7 bases respectively. Sequences PRHDT (CDR1) and FYEKMQ (CDR2) are obtained from the germline V gene (reference sequence). Patients with autoimmune disease history or receiving systemic immunosuppression were excluded from the trial. Peripheral blood for TCR sequencing was drawn from every dose cohort at baseline, at cycle 4 day 1 and at cycle 7 day 1. Samples came from an open-label, multicenter, first-in-human phase I dose-escalation trial of ivuxolimab. Adults with locally advanced or metastatic melanoma, renal cell, hepatocellular, or head and neck squamous cell carcinoma were enrolled in the trial. Before TCR sequencing, CD4+ and CD8+ T cells were separately sorted from peripheral blood. To sequence the TCRbeta CDR3 region, genomic DNA was isolated from the sorted cells. The immunoSEQ Assay was used for sequencing of TCRbeta CDR3 regions. TCRdb limited this immuneACCESS table to in-frame rearrangements with V and J called. A share of clones is missing; checked studies link under half to unresolved V genes, and the rest is unexplained. The sample records about 49,000 clones, about 90% of which are singletons. The ten largest clones represent around 1% of the sample.

Of note for this clone: Its antigen remains undetermined. No base quality information exists; no much larger clone differs at one position.

Here the sequenced sample was CD4+ or CD8+ T cells sorted from blood, taken in a trial of the OX40 agonist ivuxolimab. The chain joins TRBV13 to TRBJ2-1; a tentative D call is TRBD2 (6 bases match). This sequence was found in an adult with an advanced solid tumor such as melanoma, head and neck, liver or kidney cancer. The CDR3 region reads CASSPLVAGSRNEQFF. The DNA reads as follows: TGTGCCAGCAGCCCCCTCGTGGCGGGAAGTCGGAATGAGCAGTTCTTC.